The rows below give T cell receptor beta chains drawn from one sample of a study of cytomegalovirus exposure and HLA in healthy donors. Sequencing was performed with immunoSEQ multiplex PCR; in TCRdb, only in-frame clones are kept and a portion is missing. Of roughly 290,000 clones detected, about 80% appear once; the ten largest clones hold about 0.29%. Sequencing used PBMCs. The receptors originated from a girl aged 2-10 years in good health and CMV-seronegative. The CDR3 runs from the conserved cysteine through the conserved F or W. A D gene is named only where the DNA matches it firmly. Rows may omit the clone size; those that give it use once, few, many or a size class.

TRBV27,TRBJ1-3,NA,NA,TGTGCCAGCCAAGGAAGTAAATCAGGGATCGGAAACACCATATATTTT,CASQGSKSGIGNTIYF
TRBV30,TRBJ1-2,NA,NA,TGTGCCTGGAGTGTAAGGGCAGGGGACGGTGGCGGCTACACCTTC,CAWSVRAGDGGGYTF
TRBV4-1,TRBJ1-1,NA,NA,TGCGCCAGCAGCCGTACACCAGGTAACACTGAAGCTTTCTTT,CASSRTPGNTEAFF
TRBV7-2,TRBJ2-5,NA,NA,TGTGCCAGCAGCTTAGCGGGGGGGCCGGGAGAGACCCAGTACTTC,CASSLAGGPGETQYF
TRBV6-5,TRBJ1-2,NA,NA,TGTGCCAGCAGAACTCGGACAGCCTATGGCTACACCTTC,CASRTRTAYGYTF
TRBV7-6,TRBJ2-7,NA,TRBD1,TGTGCCAGCAGCTTAGGCGCGGGACAGGTCTCCTACGAGCAGTACTTC,CASSLGAGQVSYEQYF
TRBV4-1,TRBJ2-3,NA,TRBD2,TGCGCCAGCAGCCAAATCCCTCGACTAGCGGGGGGCACAGATACGCAGTATTTT,CASSQIPRLAGGTDTQYF
TRBV9,TRBJ2-7,NA,NA,TGTGCCAGCAGCCCAGGGCAGGGCTACTACGAGCAGTACTTC,CASSPGQGYYEQYF
TRBV2,TRBJ1-4,NA,NA,TGTGCCAGCACACAGGGAATGGCGAGTGAAAAACTGTTTTTT,CASTQGMASEKLFF
TRBV25-1,TRBJ1-2,few,TRBD1,TGTGCCAGCAGTGACCGCAGGGGGTCTCACGGCTACACCTTC,CASSDRRGSHGYTF
TRBV7-9,TRBJ1-3,few,NA,TGTGCCAGCAGCTTAGTCGGGGGATTCCTCTCTGGAAACACCATATATTTT,CASSLVGGFLSGNTIYF
TRBV28,TRBJ1-6,NA,NA,TGTGCCAGCAGTTTAGAAGTTCTAGGAGCCGCTAATTCACCCCTCCACTTT,CASSLEVLGAANSPLHF
TRBV6-1,TRBJ2-1,NA,TRBD2,TGTGCCAGCAGTCTCGGGGCTAGCGGTAGCGATGAGCAGTTCTTC,CASSLGASGSDEQFF
TRBV6-6,TRBJ1-1,NA,TRBD1,TGTGCCAGCAGAATCCTACCCGGGACAGGCCCAACTGAAGCTTTCTTT,CASRILPGTGPTEAFF
TRBV11-3,TRBJ2-1,NA,TRBD1,TGTGCCAGCGGTCTCTTACAGGGGTACAATGAGCAGTTCTTC,CASGLLQGYNEQFF
TRBV2,TRBJ1-2,NA,NA,TGTGCCAGCAGAAGCTCCGGCGGGAGCGGCTACACCTTC,CASRSSGGSGYTF
TRBV23-1,TRBJ2-5,NA,NA,TGCGCCAGCAGTCAACCACTAGACAGGCAAGAGACCCAGTACTTC,CASSQPLDRQETQYF
TRBV11-2,TRBJ1-2,NA,TRBD1,TGTGCCAGCAGCCAAGGGACAGTTGGTGGCTACACCTTC,CASSQGTVGGYTF
TRBV9,TRBJ2-5,NA,TRBD2,TGTGCCAGCAGCGGGGGACTAGCGGTGGGAGAGACCCAGTACTTC,CASSGGLAVGETQYF
TRBV15,TRBJ2-2,NA,TRBD2,TGTGCCACCAGCAGGGCGACTAGCGGGAGAGGGACCGGGGAGCTGTTTTTT,CATSRATSGRGTGELFF
TRBV6-5,TRBJ1-2,NA,NA,TGTGCCAGCAGTTACAGCGGGGGGGCACTCGGCTATGGCTACACCTTC,CASSYSGGALGYGYTF
TRBV2,TRBJ2-7,NA,TRBD1,TGTGCCAGCAGGAAAGACAGGGGATCCTCCTACGAGCAGTACTTC,CASRKDRGSSYEQYF
TRBV27,TRBJ1-6,NA,TRBD1,TGTGCCAGCAGCCCACTCCTGGACAGGGTTCATAATTCACCCCTCCACTTT,CASSPLLDRVHNSPLHF
TRBV2,TRBJ2-1,NA,TRBD2,TGTGCCAGCAGTGGAGCGGGAGGTATTGGCAATGAGCAGTTCTTC,CASSGAGGIGNEQFF
TRBV5-1,TRBJ2-1,once,TRBD2,TGCGCCAGCACCGTGGGGGCTAGCGGGGTGAGCTCCTACAATGAGCAGTTCTTC,CASTVGASGVSSYNEQFF
TRBV27,TRBJ2-3,NA,TRBD2,TGCGCCAGCAGTTTATCAGCAGCGGGAGGTCCGACAGATACGCAGTATTTT,CASSLSAAGGPTDTQYF
TRBV7-9,TRBJ1-4,NA,TRBD1,TGTGCCAGCAGCTATAAAGGACAGGGTAATGAAAAACTGTTTTTT,CASSYKGQGNEKLFF
TRBV10-3,TRBJ2-1,NA,NA,TGTGCCATCAGTGAGACGTCGAGACTAAAGAGATACAATGAGCAGTTCTTC,CAISETSRLKRYNEQFF
TRBV27,TRBJ2-7,NA,NA,TGTGCCACCACCTCCGTCGGGAGCTACGAGCAGTACTTC,CATTSVGSYEQYF
TRBV28,TRBJ2-5,NA,NA,TGTGCCAGCAGTTTACAGGGGGGTGATCAAGAGACCCAGTACTTC,CASSLQGGDQETQYF
TRBV18,TRBJ2-1,NA,NA,TGTGCCAGCTCTCCTGCTACCTACAATGAGCAGTTCTTC,CASSPATYNEQFF